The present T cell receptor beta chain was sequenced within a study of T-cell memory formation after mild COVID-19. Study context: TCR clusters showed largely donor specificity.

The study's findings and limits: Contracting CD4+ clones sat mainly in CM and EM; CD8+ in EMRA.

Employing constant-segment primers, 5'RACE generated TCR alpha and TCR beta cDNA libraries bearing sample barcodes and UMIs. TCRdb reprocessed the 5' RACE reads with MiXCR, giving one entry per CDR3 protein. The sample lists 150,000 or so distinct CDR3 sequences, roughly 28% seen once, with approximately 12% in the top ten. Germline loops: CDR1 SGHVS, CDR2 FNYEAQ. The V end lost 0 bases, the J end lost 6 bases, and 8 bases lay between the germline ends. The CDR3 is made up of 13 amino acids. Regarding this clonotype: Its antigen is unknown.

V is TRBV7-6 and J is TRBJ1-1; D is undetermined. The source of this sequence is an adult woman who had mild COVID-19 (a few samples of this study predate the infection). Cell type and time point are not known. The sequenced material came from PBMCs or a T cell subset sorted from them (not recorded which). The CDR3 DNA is TGTGCCAGCAGCTTAGCACGCTTCTCTGAAGCTTTCTTT. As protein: CASSLARFSEAFF.